Each of the 27 T cell receptor beta chains below was sequenced from the same sample in a study of T cells expressing NK-cell markers. TCRdb reprocessed the 5' RACE reads, keeping one entry per CDR3 protein, no DNA. In total, the table holds hundreds of thousands of distinct CDR3 sequences. Sequenced: blood T cells: a sorted CD56 or NKG2C T cell subset, CD4+ or CD8+ T cells, or bulk PBMC T cells (not recorded which). Receptors originate from a man younger than 35 in good health.

This chain joins TRBV10-2 and TRBJ2-1; TCRdb proposes TRBD2, but this gene call is untestable without DNA. Germline CDR1 is WSHSY and CDR2 is SAAADI. The CDR3 covers 13 residues. The CDR3 is CASSKSGDNEQFF.

V usage is TRBV11-2 and J usage is TRBJ1-3; TCRdb's D gene call, TRBD1, goes unchecked for lack of DNA. This CDR3 contains 18 residues. Germline-derived CDR1 and CDR2 are SGHAT and FQNNGV. CDR3 in amino acids: CASSPRSSRQVSGNTIYF.

V usage is TRBV13 and J usage is TRBJ2-1; TCRdb lists TRBD2, though no DNA is available to test this call. Germline CDR1 PRHDT, CDR2 FYEKMQ (reference sequence). The CDR3 totals 17 residues. CDR3 protein: CASSLAGTSGRRDEQFF.

The rearrangement links TRBV6-1 to TRBJ2-5. Per germline, CDR1 MNHNS and CDR2 SASEGT. The CDR3 has 13 residues. This CDR3 reads CASSANGLETQYF.

The rearrangement uses TRBV20-1 and TRBJ2-2; TCRdb returns TRBD1, unconfirmable since there is no DNA. CDR3 length: 16 amino acids. Germline CDR1 is DFQATT and CDR2 is SNEGSKA (reference sequence). CDR3 region: CSRDRGEGKITGELFF.

The chain is built from TRBV27 and TRBJ2-1; TCRdb indicates TRBD1, and absent DNA this call remains unverified. Germline loops: CDR1 MNHEY, CDR2 SMNVEV (reference sequence). There are 15 residues in the CDR3. CDR3 loop: CASSVDREPYNEQFF.

V and J are TRBV12-3 or TRBV12-4 and TRBJ2-3; lacking DNA, the TRBD2 call made by TCRdb goes unchecked. The CDR3 covers 17 residues. CDR3 protein: CASSPRTSLLVADTQYF.

The chain employs TRBV5-6 and TRBJ2-3; TCRdb's D gene call, TRBD2, goes unchecked for lack of DNA. Germline CDR1 is SGHDT and CDR2 is YYEEEE. The CDR3 extends over 17 amino acids. CDR3 residues: CASSIRTSGTGTDTQYF.

The V call is TRBV18, the J call TRBJ2-7; TCRdb designates TRBD2, a call that cannot be tested without DNA. This CDR3 has 18 amino acids. The germline gives CDR1 KGHSH, CDR2 LQKENI. The CDR3 is CASSRFTSGRFGSYEQYF.

This chain connects TRBV7-9 to TRBJ2-7; TCRdb names TRBD2, which stays unverified in the absence of DNA. From germline, CDR1 is SEHNR and CDR2 FQNEAQ (reference sequence). The CDR3 spans 19 residues. This CDR3 is CASSLSPGRNKGSLLEQYF.

The chain links TRBV7-2 to TRBJ2-3; checking the TCRdb D call of TRBD1 is not possible without DNA. This CDR3 has 13 amino acids. Germline V gene sequence: CDR1 SGHTA, CDR2 FQGNSA. The CDR3 spells CASSLSREDTQYF.

The rearrangement uses TRBV29-1 and TRBJ1-1; TCRdb lists TRBD1, though no DNA is available to test this call. Germline V gene lookup returns CDR1 SQVTM and CDR2 ANQGSEA. CDR3 length: 13 residues. The CDR3 loop reads CSVEPGQGREGFF. The whole variable domain, remainder taken from reference TRBV29-1 and TRBJ1-1, is SAVISQKPSRDICQRGTSLTIQCQVDSQVTMMFWYRQQPGQSLTLIATANQGSEATYESGFVIDKFPISRPNLTFSTLTVSNMSPEDSSIYLCSVEPGQGREGFFGQGTRLTVV.

The genes are TRBV7-2 and TRBJ2-1; without DNA, the TCRdb call of TRBD1 cannot be checked. The CDR3 covers 20 residues. Germline V lookup: CDR1 SGHTA, CDR2 FQGNSA. This chain's CDR3 is CASSSISGYTVLPGYNEQFF.

The chain has TRBV18 and TRBJ2-3; TCRdb names TRBD2, which stays unverified in the absence of DNA. The CDR3 loop spans 19 amino acids. Germline-derived CDR1 and CDR2 are KGHSH and LQKENI. CDR3 loop: CASSETWTSGTRVTDTQYF.

The rearrangement uses TRBV5-1 and TRBJ2-1; TCRdb's assignment of TRBD2 cannot be checked, as there is no DNA. CDR3 length: 15 amino acids. CDR1 SGHRS and CDR2 YFSETQ come from the germline V gene. CDR3 in amino acids: CASSLASSGNGEQFF.

The chain is built from TRBV6-5 and TRBJ2-7; TCRdb's assignment of TRBD1 cannot be checked, as there is no DNA. Germline CDR1 reads MNHEY; CDR2 reads SVGAGI. The CDR3 length is 15 residues. The CDR3 reads CASSWRQGSSYEQYF.

This chain joins TRBV5-1 and TRBJ2-1; TCRdb calls TRBD1, which cannot be checked without DNA. There are 13 residues in the CDR3. CDR1 is SGHRS and CDR2 is YFSETQ in the germline V gene. The chain's CDR3 is CASSFDRNNEQFF.

The J gene is TRBJ2-7, the V gene TRBV29-1; TCRdb indicates TRBD1, and absent DNA this call remains unverified. Germline assignment: CDR1 SQVTM and CDR2 ANQGSEA. The CDR3 extends over 12 amino acids. The CDR3 sequence: CSAGRNAGEQYF.

This rearrangement joins TRBV7-2 to TRBJ1-5; checking the TCRdb D call of TRBD1 is not possible without DNA. CDR1 SGHTA and CDR2 FQGNSA come from the germline V gene. This CDR3 contains 14 residues. This CDR3 reads CASSLDVWGEPQHF.

The V gene is TRBV20-1, the J gene TRBJ2-7; TCRdb reports TRBD1, a call that lacks DNA to check it against. The CDR3 spans 14 residues. Per germline, CDR1 DFQATT and CDR2 SNEGSKA (reference sequence). The CDR3 reads CSARRTGREYEQYF.

The V call is TRBV29-1, the J call TRBJ1-2. The CDR3 contains 12 residues. Germline assignment: CDR1 SQVTM and CDR2 ANQGSEA. The chain's CDR3 is CSVPRRPYGYTF. Variable domain in full (rest from reference TRBV29-1 and TRBJ1-2): SAVISQKPSRDICQRGTSLTIQCQVDSQVTMMFWYRQQPGQSLTLIATANQGSEATYESGFVIDKFPISRPNLTFSTLTVSNMSPEDSSIYLCSVPRRPYGYTFGSGTRLTVV.

The V gene is TRBV5-1, the J gene TRBJ2-1; the TCRdb call, TRBD1, lacks DNA for checking. The CDR3 runs to 13 residues. Germline assignment: CDR1 SGHRS and CDR2 YFSETQ. The CDR3 loop is CASSRGQNNEQFF.

The chain links TRBV7-8 to TRBJ1-5. This CDR3 has 14 residues. Germline V CDR1 and CDR2: SGHVS, FQNEAQ. CDR3 loop: CASSADLRDQPQHF.

The rearrangement links TRBV7-2 to TRBJ1-2; TCRdb names TRBD1, which stays unverified in the absence of DNA. CDR3 length: 13 residues. Germline lookup yields CDR1 SGHTA and CDR2 FQGNSA. CDR3 sequence: CASSLSGVEGYTF. The full variable domain, in which reference TRBV7-2 and TRBJ1-2 provide the parts outside the CDR3, is GAGVSQSPSNKVTEKGKDVELRCDPISGHTALYWYRQSLGQGLEFLIYFQGNSAPDKSGLPSDRFSAERTGGSVSTLTIQRTQQEDSAVYLCASSLSGVEGYTFGSGTRLTVV.

This sequence joins TRBV7-9 and TRBJ2-5; TCRdb's assignment of TRBD1 cannot be checked, as there is no DNA. CDR1 and CDR2 from the germline V gene are SEHNR and FQNEAQ (reference sequence). The CDR3 is 16 residues long. The CDR3: CASSFPQGEIQETQYF.

The rearrangement links TRBV6-2 or TRBV6-3 to TRBJ2-1; TCRdb picks TRBD2, but there is no DNA to check that call. The CDR3 sequence is 17 residues long. Germline CDR1 and CDR2: MNHEY and SVGEGT. The CDR3 sequence is CASIPRFSGRAYNEQFF.

V and J are TRBV12-3 or TRBV12-4 and TRBJ2-4. This CDR3 is built from 15 residues. The CDR3 spells CASSFFRLAKNIQYF.